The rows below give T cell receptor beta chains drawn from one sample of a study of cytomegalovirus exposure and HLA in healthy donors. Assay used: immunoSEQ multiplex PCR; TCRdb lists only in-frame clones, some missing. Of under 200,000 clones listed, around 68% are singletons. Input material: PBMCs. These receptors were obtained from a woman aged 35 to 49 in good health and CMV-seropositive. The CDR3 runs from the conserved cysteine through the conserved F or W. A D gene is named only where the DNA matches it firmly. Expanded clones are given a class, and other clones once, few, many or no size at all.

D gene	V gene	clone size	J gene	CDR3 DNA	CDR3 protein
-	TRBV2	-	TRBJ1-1	TGTGCCAGCAGTGCGACGAGCCAAGGGAGCACTGAAGCTTTCTTT	CASSATSQGSTEAFF
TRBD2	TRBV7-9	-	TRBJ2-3	TGTGCCAGCAGCCACCCCCCCCAGCGGGAGGGGAATACGCAGTATTTT	CASSHPPQREGNTQYF
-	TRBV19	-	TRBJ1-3	TGTGCCAGTAGTCTCCGGACAGCCTCTGGAAACACCATATATTTT	CASSLRTASGNTIYF
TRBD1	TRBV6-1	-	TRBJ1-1	TGTGCCAGCAGCCATGACAGGGAACCCGGTGAAGCTTTCTTT	CASSHDREPGEAFF
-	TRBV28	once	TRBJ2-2	TGTGCCAGCACCGCCTCCCGGAGCAGCATTAAGTACACCGGGGAGCTGTTTTTT	CASTASRSSIKYTGELFF
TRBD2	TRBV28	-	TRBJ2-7	TGTGCCAGCGTCTGGGGGTGGGGGGGGGACTACGAGCAGTACTTC	CASVWGWGGDYEQYF
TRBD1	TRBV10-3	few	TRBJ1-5	TGTGCCATCAGTGAACTACAGGGGAATCAGCCCCAGCATTTT	CAISELQGNQPQHF
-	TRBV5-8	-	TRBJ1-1	TGTGCCAGCAGCTTGGAATGGAGGGTTGAAGAAGCTTTCTTT	CASSLEWRVEEAFF
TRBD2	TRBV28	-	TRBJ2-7	TGTGCCAGCAGTTTTCGGCGGGAGTACGGCGAGCAGTACTTC	CASSFRREYGEQYF
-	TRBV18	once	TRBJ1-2	TGTGCCAGCTCGCCCTCAGGGGAATATGGCTACCCCTTC	CASSPSGEYGYPF
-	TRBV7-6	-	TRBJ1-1	TGTGCCAGCAGCTTAAGCCGGAACACTGAAGCTTTCTTT	CASSLSRNTEAFF
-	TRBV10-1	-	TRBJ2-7	TGCGCCAGCAGTGGTACAGGGTTGGTCTTC	CASSGTGLVF
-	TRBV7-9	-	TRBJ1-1	TGTGCCAGCAGCTTAGGGGAGGGCACTGAAGCTTTCTTT	CASSLGEGTEAFF
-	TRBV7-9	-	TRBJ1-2	TGTGCCAGCAGCTTGACTCAATCTAACTATGGCTACACCTTC	CASSLTQSNYGYTF
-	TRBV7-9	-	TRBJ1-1	TGTGCCAGCAGCGACACGTTCGGTAGCACTGAAGCTTTCTTT	CASSDTFGSTEAFF
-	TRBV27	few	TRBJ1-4	TGTGCCAGCAGTTTCTTCCAGGGGAAACTGTTTTTT	CASSFFQGKLFF
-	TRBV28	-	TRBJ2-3	TGTGCCAGCACTCTGGGGGCAACCCCACAAGGTACGCAGTATTTT	CASTLGATPQGTQYF
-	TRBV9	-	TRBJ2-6	TGTGCCAGCAGCGTAGCGGGATTGAGCTCTGGGGCCAACGTCCTGACTTTC	CASSVAGLSSGANVLTF
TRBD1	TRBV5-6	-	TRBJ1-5	TGTGCCAGCAGCCGCAGTCGGCAGGGGGCTAGCAATCAGCCCCAGCATTTT	CASSRSRQGASNQPQHF
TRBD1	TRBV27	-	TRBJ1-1	TGTGCCAGCCGACAGGGAGGTCGGACTGAAGCTTTCTTT	CASRQGGRTEAFF
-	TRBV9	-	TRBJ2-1	TGTGCCAGCAGCCCTAGCGTGGCAGGGAGGGGGAACTCCTACAATGAGCAGTTCTTC	CASSPSVAGRGNSYNEQFF
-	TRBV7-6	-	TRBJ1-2	TGTGCCAGCAGCTTAGACACAGCTAACTATGGCTACACCTTC	CASSLDTANYGYTF
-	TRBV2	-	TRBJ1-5	TGTGCCAGCACGGGGAATAATCAGCCCCAGCATTTT	CASTGNNQPQHF
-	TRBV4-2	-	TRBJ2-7	TGTGCCAGCAGCCAAGACAGGGGCGGTGCCTACGAGCAGTACTTC	CASSQDRGGAYEQYF
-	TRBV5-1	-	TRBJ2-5	TGCGCCAGCAGCTTGGGGGGCCTCGGGGAGACCCAGTACTTC	CASSLGGLGETQYF
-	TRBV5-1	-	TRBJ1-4	TGCGCCAGCAGCTTGACAGTACCAACTAATGAAAAACTGTTTTTT	CASSLTVPTNEKLFF
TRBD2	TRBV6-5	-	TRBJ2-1	TGTGCCAGCAGACTAGCGGGAGGTTCAGAGCAGTTCTTC	CASRLAGGSEQFF
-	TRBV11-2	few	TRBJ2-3	TGTGCCAGCAGGGGACTCAGCACAGATACGCAGTATTTT	CASRGLSTDTQYF
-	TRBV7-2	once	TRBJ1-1	TGTGCCAGCAGCTCCATGGGGGGGAACACTGAAGCTTTCTTT	CASSSMGGNTEAFF
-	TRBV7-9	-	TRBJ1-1	TGTGCCAGCAGTTTACATTCCAACACTGAAGCTTTCTTT	CASSLHSNTEAFF
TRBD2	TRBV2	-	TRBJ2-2	TGTGCCAGCAGTGGACTAGCGGGAAGGGCTACCGGGGAGCTGTTTTTT	CASSGLAGRATGELFF
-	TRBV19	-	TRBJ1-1	TGTGCCAGTAGTATAGCCCGGACAGTGCGAGCTTTCTTT	CASSIARTVRAFF
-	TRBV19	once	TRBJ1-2	TGTGCCAGTAGATCCCGCGAATATGGCTACACCTTC	CASRSREYGYTF
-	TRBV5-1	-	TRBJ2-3	TGCGCCAGCAGCTTGGCCGTTTCGGGGGGCACAGATACGCAGTATTTT	CASSLAVSGGTDTQYF
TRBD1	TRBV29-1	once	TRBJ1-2	TGCAGCGTGGGGGACAGGGCGGGCGGCTACACCTTC	CSVGDRAGGYTF
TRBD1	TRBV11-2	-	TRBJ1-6	TGTGCCAGCAGCGAGACAGGGGGTGGTTCACCCCTCCACTTT	CASSETGGGSPLHF
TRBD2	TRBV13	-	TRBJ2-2	TGTGCCAGCAGAAGACTAGCGGGGACCGGGGAGCTGTTTTTT	CASRRLAGTGELFF
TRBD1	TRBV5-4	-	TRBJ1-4	TGTGCCAGCAGCTTGCGGAGTCCAGGGGGGTCTGAAAAACTGTTTTTT	CASSLRSPGGSEKLFF
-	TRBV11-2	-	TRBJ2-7	TGTGCCAGCAGTTCTAACCGGGTCATCGACGTCTACGAGCAGTACTTC	CASSSNRVIDVYEQYF
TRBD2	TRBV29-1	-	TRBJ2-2	TGCAGCGTTGCAACCGGGACTAGCGGGGGCGGGGAGCTGTTTTTT	CSVATGTSGGGELFF
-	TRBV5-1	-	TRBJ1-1	TGCGCCAGCAGCTCCCTGGAACAGGGTAGCGGGACTGAAGCTTTCTTT	CASSSLEQGSGTEAFF
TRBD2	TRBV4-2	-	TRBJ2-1	TGTGCCAGCAGCCTCACGGCTAGCGGGAAATATGGTGAGCAGTTCTTC	CASSLTASGKYGEQFF
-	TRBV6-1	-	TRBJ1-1	TGTGCCAGCAGTGAGGAGGGGTCGGTCACTGAAGCTTTCTTT	CASSEEGSVTEAFF
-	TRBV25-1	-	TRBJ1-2	TGTGCCAGCAGTGAATCCCCAACAGCAGCAGGAGGCTACACCTTC	CASSESPTAAGGYTF
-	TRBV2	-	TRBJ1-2	TGTGCCAGCAGTTCTTTAGGGGGACCTAACTATGGCTACACCTTC	CASSSLGGPNYGYTF
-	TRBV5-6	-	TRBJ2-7	TGTGCCAGCAGCCGCGGGAAGAGGGTCTACGAGCAGTACTTC	CASSRGKRVYEQYF
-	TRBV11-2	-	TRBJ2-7	TGTGCCAGCAGCTCCTTGAGGACAGACTTCTACGAGCAGTACTTC	CASSSLRTDFYEQYF
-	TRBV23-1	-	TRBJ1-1	TGCGCCAGCAGCCTTTTCCCACGGAGGCCGGCTTTCTTT	CASSLFPRRPAFF
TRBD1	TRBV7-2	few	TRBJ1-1	TGTGCCAGCAGCTTTCGGACAGGGGGCGCGACAACCCAAGCTTTCTTT	CASSFRTGGATTQAFF
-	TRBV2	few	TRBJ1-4	TGTGCCAGCCAACAGGGTGAGGAGGAAAAACTGTTTTTT	CASQQGEEEKLFF
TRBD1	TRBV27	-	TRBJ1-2	TGTGCCAGCAGTTTTAGACAGGGTGGCTACCCCTTC	CASSFRQGGYPF
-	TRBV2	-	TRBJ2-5	TGTGCCAGCAGTGGTCCACTAGGAGCTCAAGAGACCCAGTACTTC	CASSGPLGAQETQYF
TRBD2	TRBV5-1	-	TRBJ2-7	TGCGCCAGCAGCGGGGGGGGACTAGCGGGAGGATCCTACGAGCAGTACTTC	CASSGGGLAGGSYEQYF
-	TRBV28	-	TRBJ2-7	TGTGCCAGCAGTTTTGGACAGTACTCCTACGAGCAGTACTTC	CASSFGQYSYEQYF
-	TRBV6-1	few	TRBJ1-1	TGTGCCAGCAGTGAGATTACAGGAGGGGACACTGAAGCTTTCTTT	CASSEITGGDTEAFF